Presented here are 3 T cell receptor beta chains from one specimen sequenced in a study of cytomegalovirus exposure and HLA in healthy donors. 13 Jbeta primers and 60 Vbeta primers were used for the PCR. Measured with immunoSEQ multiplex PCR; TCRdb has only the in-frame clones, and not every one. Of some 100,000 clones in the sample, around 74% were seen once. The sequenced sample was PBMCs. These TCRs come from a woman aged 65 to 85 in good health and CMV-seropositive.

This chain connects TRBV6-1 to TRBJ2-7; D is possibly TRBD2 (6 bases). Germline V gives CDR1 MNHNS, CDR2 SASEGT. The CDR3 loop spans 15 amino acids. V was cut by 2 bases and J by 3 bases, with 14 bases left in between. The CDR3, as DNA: TGTGCCAGCAGTGAACTCACGGGACTCAGCTACGAGCAGTACTTC. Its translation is CASSELTGLSYEQYF.

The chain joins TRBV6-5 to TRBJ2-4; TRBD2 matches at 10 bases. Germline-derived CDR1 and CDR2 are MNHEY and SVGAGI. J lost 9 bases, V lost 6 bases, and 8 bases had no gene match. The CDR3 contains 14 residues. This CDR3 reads CASRLAGGGSIQYF. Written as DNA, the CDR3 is TGTGCCAGCAGGTTAGCGGGAGGTGGGAGCATTCAGTACTTC.

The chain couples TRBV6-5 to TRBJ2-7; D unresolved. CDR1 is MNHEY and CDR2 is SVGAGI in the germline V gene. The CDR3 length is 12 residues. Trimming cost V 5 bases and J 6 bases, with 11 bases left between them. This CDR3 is CASSEGVTEQYF. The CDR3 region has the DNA TGTGCCAGCAGTGAAGGAGTCACCGAGCAGTACTTC.